The 15 T cell receptor beta chains in this list originate from one sample, sequenced in a study of blood T cell repertoires in COVID-19. Repertoires were generated with immunoSEQ multiplex PCR, while TCRdb's copy carries only in-frame clones and drops some. The data hold roughly 120,000 clones, with 87% observed a single time. The specimen sequenced was peripheral blood. All receptors come from a woman aged 70-85 years with acute or convalescent COVID-19.

The rearrangement joins TRBV28 to TRBJ1-3; TRBD1 matches 8 bases. This CDR3 contains 14 residues. Germline V CDR1 and CDR2: MDHEN, SYDVKM. J lost 8 bases, V lost 3 bases, and 6 bases had no gene match. As DNA, the CDR3 is TGTGCCAGCAGTTTCGGACAGGGTGAGGACACCATATATTTT. It yields the protein CASSFGQGEDTIYF. The full variable domain, in which reference TRBV28 and TRBJ1-3 provide the parts outside the CDR3, is DVKVTQSSRYLVKRTGEKVFLECVQDMDHENMFWYRQDPGLGLRLIYFSYDVKMKEKGDIPEGYSVSREKKERFSLILESASTNQTSMYLCASSFGQGEDTIYFGEGSWLTVV.

The rearrangement links TRBV4-1 to TRBJ1-5; TRBD1 aligns across 10 bases. The CDR3 has 18 amino acids. Trimming at V came to 4 bases and at J to 4 bases, leaving 13 bases not matched to a gene. In germline, CDR1 is MGHRA, CDR2 YSYEKL. The CDR3: CASSRNVLGQGINQPQHF. The DNA of the CDR3 is TGCGCCAGCAGCCGGAACGTTTTGGGACAGGGGATTAATCAGCCCCAGCATTTT.

The chain couples TRBV24-1 to TRBJ2-1; 9 bases fit TRBD2. Germline V gene data show CDR1 as KGHDR and CDR2 as SFDVKD. The CDR3 is 17 residues long. The junction had 11 bases not matched to a gene; V was cut back by 0 bases and J by 9 bases. The CDR3 spells CATSDLIGGGGIGEQFF. As DNA, the CDR3 is TGTGCCACCAGTGATTTGATTGGCGGGGGGGGGATTGGTGAGCAGTTCTTC.

J is TRBJ2-3 and V is TRBV6-5; 7 nucleotides line up with TRBD2. Germline CDR1 and CDR2: MNHEY and SVGAGI. V lost 6 bases to trimming and J lost 2 bases; unmatched junction nucleotides: 5. The CDR3 is 14 residues long. CDR3 coding DNA: TGTGCCAGCAGGCGCGGGGGTCCCACAGATACGCAGTATTTT. Its translation is CASRRGGPTDTQYF.

V gene TRBV24-1 combines with J gene TRBJ2-1; 10 bases map to TRBD2. The V gene end was trimmed by 3 bases and the J gene end by 0 bases; junction bases not matched to a gene: 4. This CDR3 comprises 17 residues. CDR1 is KGHDR, CDR2 SFDVKD, per germline. This CDR3 is CATSDPTSGNSYNEQFF. The CDR3 DNA reads TGTGCCACCAGTGATCCTACTAGCGGGAACTCCTACAATGAGCAGTTCTTC.

This chain uses TRBV7-9 with TRBJ1-1; 10 bases are shared with TRBD1. Germline CDR1 and CDR2: SEHNR and FQNEAQ (reference sequence). V was pared by 5 bases and J by 4 bases, with 1 base of the junction left unmatched. The CDR3 contains 13 residues. This chain's CDR3 is CASSRTGGTEAFF. CDR3 in DNA: TGTGCCAGCAGCCGGACAGGGGGCACTGAAGCTTTCTTT.

J is TRBJ1-2 and V is TRBV4-1; D perhaps matches TRBD1 (6 bases). The germline V gene encodes CDR1 MGHRA and CDR2 YSYEKL. This CDR3 region has 12 residues. V gave up 3 bases and J gave up 12 bases, with 14 bases separating them. The CDR3 DNA reads as TGCGCCAGCAGCCACACACAGGGAGTCAACACCTTC. Amino acid sequence: CASSHTQGVNTF.

The V call is TRBV4-1, the J call TRBJ2-7, with a tentative D call TRBD2 (6 bases). The germline gives CDR1 MGHRA, CDR2 YSYEKL. Trimming pared 1 base from V and 4 bases from J, leaving 11 bases between. The CDR3 has 14 residues. The CDR3 sequence: CASSQAWRGYEQYF. CDR3 DNA sequence: TGCGCCAGCAGCCAAGCTTGGAGGGGTTACGAGCAGTACTTC.

The CDR3 protein is CASSGREGTDTQYF. CDR3 bases: TGTGCCAGCTCGGGCAGGGAGGGCACAGATACGCAGTATTTT. The rearrangement uses TRBV6-6 and TRBJ2-3; possibly TRBD2 for D (6 bases). There are 14 residues in the CDR3. CDR1 is MNHNY and CDR2 is SVGAGI in the germline V gene (reference sequence). Trimming stripped 8 bases from V and 1 base from J, with 13 bases between.

J is TRBJ2-4 and V is TRBV28; D is undetermined. The germline CDR1 and CDR2 sequences are MDHEN and SYDVKM. V shed 3 bases and J shed 2 bases, with 11 bases lying between them. The CDR3 sequence is 15 residues long. CDR3 amino acids: CASSLAARPKNIQYF. CDR3 sequence (DNA): TGTGCCAGCAGTTTGGCCGCCAGGCCCAAAAACATTCAGTACTTC.

The V call is TRBV5-1, the J call TRBJ2-1; 9 nucleotides align to TRBD1. Losses at the gene ends were 4 bases for V and 6 bases for J; bases not matched to a gene: 11. The CDR3 length is 16 residues. Per germline, CDR1 SGHRS and CDR2 YFSETQ. The CDR3 region has the DNA TGCGCCAGCAGCCTTGAAGTTGGACAGGGGATCAATGAGCAGTTCTTC. Translating gives CASSLEVGQGINEQFF.

V is TRBV5-1 and J is TRBJ1-1; weak D call: TRBD1 (5 bases). CDR1 is SGHRS and CDR2 is YFSETQ in the germline V gene. The CDR3 length is 13 residues. V was trimmed by 4 bases and J by 1 base, leaving 8 bases between them. The CDR3 here is CASSTGQNTEAFF. The CDR3 DNA reads as TGCGCCAGCAGCACCGGACAGAACACTGAAGCTTTCTTT.

V gene TRBV6-4 combines with J gene TRBJ1-1; 8 bases line up with TRBD1. Trimming took 6 bases from V and 2 from J; bases not matched to a gene: 2. The germline gives CDR1 MRHNA, CDR2 SNTAGT. The CDR3 sequence is 13 residues long. Written as DNA, the CDR3 is TGTGCCAGCAGGTCAGGGGGCAACACTGAAGCTTTCTTT. Translated, it gives CASRSGGNTEAFF.

V gene TRBV9 combines with J gene TRBJ2-2, with 10 bases matching TRBD1. The J segment lost 4 bases and the V segment lost 3 bases, leaving 3 bases of the junction unmatched. Germline assignment: CDR1 SGDLS and CDR2 YYNGEE. The CDR3 sequence is 15 residues long. The CDR3 sequence: CASSARDRGTGELFF. For the CDR3, the DNA is TGTGCCAGCAGCGCCCGGGACAGGGGCACCGGGGAGCTGTTTTTT. Looking up the rest from reference TRBV9 and TRBJ2-2 gives the full variable domain: DSGVTQTPKHLITATGQRVTLRCSPRSGDLSVYWYQQSLDQGLQFLIQYYNGEERAKGNILERFSAQQFPDLHSELNLSSLELGDSALYFCASSARDRGTGELFFGEGSRLTVL.

The chain couples TRBV20-1 to TRBJ2-1; D not resolved. This CDR3 region has 11 residues. Trimming took off 6 bases at V and 10 bases at J, with 13 bases between the two ends. Per germline, CDR1 DFQATT and CDR2 SNEGSKA (reference sequence). Here the CDR3 reads CSAPTRGEQFF. The CDR3 region has the DNA TGCAGTGCCCCGACCCGCGGAGAGCAGTTCTTC.